The subject of this entry is one T cell receptor (beta chain). The clone's antigen remains unknown. Base quality data are lacking; no much larger clone is found one base away. This specimen belongs to a study of cytomegalovirus exposure and HLA in healthy donors (dated by TCRdb to 2016 to 2017). For the study in its entirety: In an earlier analysis of 587 of the donors, around 290 Gb of sequence data and just under 120 million unique TCR beta sequences from roughly 190 million T cells were reported. The genetic ancestry cluster associated with self-reported Caucasian donors included roughly four fifths of the roughly 400 genotyped donors. The study was designed to test whether signatures of past pathogen exposure could be identified by cataloging public T cell receptors. An earlier analysis of 500 to 650 of the donors applied high-throughput TCR beta sequencing to assess whether each TCR beta V gene segment acted as functional or pseudogenic. The T cell repertoires of 550 to 850 subjects were profiled by immunosequencing and related to cytomegalovirus serostatus. Genome-wide SNP genotypes for about 65% of the roughly 700 donors were used in a later genetic analysis, which treated that subset as a discovery cohort. Typing coverage varied by locus: roughly 629-640 donors for A, B, C, DRB1 and DQB1; under 550 for DQA1; 600 to 610 for DPA1; 450 to 480 for DPB1. A separate validation cohort of some 130 different subjects was used in addition to the approximately 700-subject first cohort. HLA typing covered class I and class II loci at four-digit resolution. About five DR-DQ haplotypes were treated as single units for association and clustering because of strong linkage in the cohort. Alongside the repertoire data, information on donor age, sex, ethnicity and CMV serostatus was compiled. Among almost 400 genotyped donors of the cohort, an average of about 240,000 unique TCR beta nucleotide sequences were sequenced per donor, roughly 20% of them non-productive. An early release covering 500 to 750 HLA-typed donors comprised about 300 gigabases of sequencing data and tens of millions of unique TCR sequences. To predict cytomegalovirus infection status, the study combined high-throughput TCR immunosequencing, statistical association of individual TCRs with disease status, and machine learning. All discovery cohort repertoires had been generated using a single sequencing platform. The later analysis used no new phenotypic data to find candidate immune exposures, relying instead on TCR beta sequences and their occurrence across donors. In a later analysis, previously published TCR beta repertoires from roughly 710 donors were re-analyzed and high-resolution HLA genotyping was added so that TCR occurrence patterns could be studied. What the authors observed across the whole study: Broadly in line with IMGT annotations, most TCR beta V segments showed up in productive rearrangements about 87% or about 30% of the time in an earlier analysis of several hundred of the donors. Because some donors lacked HLA typing at each locus, the association tests relied only on the typed subset. Because counts were too low, 15 to 20 rarely observed V segments, including chromosome 9 orphons, were left out of the earlier analysis of 500 to 650 of the donors. Three of the identified cytomegalovirus-associated TCR beta chains were confirmed in vitro to be specific for cytomegalovirus antigens. A total of 150 to 200 TCR beta chains were listed by the study as associated with cytomegalovirus. The sequencing pipeline was judged likely to have produced a cluster of highly shared sequence variants as a technical artifact. In a later genetic analysis, fewer N-insertions in productive TCRs were reported among donors in an Asian-associated ancestry cluster than the roughly 710-donor mean. Some IMGT-functional V segments, including TRBV6-2 and TRBV6-3, could not be told apart with the 87-base-pair reads, so those segments were excluded. In a later analysis, several top co-occurrence clusters were reported to appear linked to parvovirus B19, influenza, CMV and Epstein-Barr virus. In a later analysis, HLA-associated TCR beta chains were found to be more clonally expanded and to have lower generation probabilities than equally common non-associated chains. In a later genetic analysis, a missense DCLRE1C variant was associated with V-gene and J-gene trimming of TCR beta chains, and the association was replicated in an independent cohort. Immune exposure information for the cohort was limited to CMV serostatus. In a later analysis, the rate of TCR association differed among HLA loci, with DRB1 alleles having the most associated TCRs and HLA-C alleles having the fewest. A later analysis found that most CMV-associated TCR beta chains appeared HLA-restricted, with HLA associations seemingly driven largely by CMV exposure. A further reported finding was that TCR beta sequences accurately predicted the HLA-A and HLA-B alleles for most subjects in the first cohort. The cohort was sequenced for TCR beta chains only, and without alpha or paired-chain data the features that could be detected were limited. Cytomegalovirus status was reported to be diagnosed by the classifier with high specificity and sensitivity in both the original and validation cohorts. Correlated functional status among segregating V segments might reflect linkage disequilibrium, but an unknown experimental factor could not be ruled out. In a later analysis, over 15,000 TCR beta sequences were associated with specific HLA alleles at a false discovery rate of 0.05. While some public TCRs were present in many individuals, most TCR sequences turned up only very rarely across donors. The authors suggested that the approach could potentially be extended to other disease states and immunological phenotypes. Assigning TCR associations to individual alleles was difficult when HLA alleles, especially DR and DQ, strongly co-occurred. Roughly uniform sequencing depth across donors was assumed in presence/absence analyses, although this assumption may not hold.

The cohort was made up of 500 to 850 healthy bone marrow donors. All cohort members were sampled while nominally healthy, although unrecorded immune exposures were likely present. The donor was CMV seronegative and was included in the group of over 300 seronegative cohort members. A peripheral blood sample was provided by each donor, and peripheral blood mononuclear cells were used for TCR beta sequencing. The Qiagen DNeasy Blood Extraction Kit was used to extract genomic DNA from the blood cell samples. To prepare the library, the immunoSEQ multiplex PCR assay was applied. For the multiplex PCR, a mixture combining 60 forward primers for TCR Vbeta segments and 13 reverse primers for TCR Jbeta segments was used. Amplification of the CDR3 region of rearranged TCR beta genes was performed with a multiplex PCR assay on genomic DNA. The Illumina HiSeq System was used to sequence the amplified TCR beta libraries as 87-base-pair reads. The authors' analysis ran thus. A later analysis tallied roughly 80 million unique TCR beta chains across the 666 repertoires, and about 12 million of those chains were shared by two or more donors. Raw reads were error-corrected and collapsed into unique sequences by a nearest-neighbor algorithm in which closely related sequences were merged to remove PCR and sequencing errors. V, D and J gene segments were assigned by aligning CDR3 sequences to IMGT reference sequences. Each retained sequence needed at least a six-nucleotide match to both a V gene segment and a J gene segment. Rearrangements were called productive when the CDR3 lacked stop codons and stayed in frame with V and J; all others were non-productive. Following IMGT convention, CDR3 was defined as the stretch from the second conserved V-encoded cysteine to the conserved J-encoded phenylalanine. In an earlier analysis of 500 to 650 of the donors, sequences lacking an unambiguous match to a single V gene segment were excluded. An earlier analysis of several hundred of the donors called V segments functional above 56.7% productive rearrangements and segregating when the between-donor standard deviation exceeded 5%. To diagnose cytomegalovirus status from the catalog of TCR beta chain sequences, a statistical classification framework was built. A later analysis assigned V and J genes by comparing TCR nucleotide sequences with IMGT/GENE-DB human TR gene sequences. Using the TCRdist pipeline, a later analysis assigned CDR3 sequences along with most-parsimonious VDJ recombination scenarios. In a later analysis, every TCR beta chain was defined by the combination of its CDR3 amino acid sequence and its V-gene family, and reads without a unique V-gene family were dropped. In a later analysis, approximately 640 highly shared, low-generation-probability nucleotide sequences were removed to address suspected cross-contamination and a sequencing artifact. For each public chain, a later analysis derived a clonal expansion index from normalized ranks of inferred template counts within each repertoire. In a later analysis, generation probabilities were computed with a VDJ recombination model fitted to out-of-frame rearrangements, and the resulting probabilities were checked against IGoR. Hypergeometric tests were used in a later analysis to score TCR-TCR, TCR-HLA and TCR-CMV co-occurrence, with a repertoire-size bias correction applied to the TCR pairs. To estimate false discovery rates, a later analysis permuted the HLA or CMV assignments 20 times. In a later analysis, co-occurring TCRs were grouped with DBSCAN, and TCRdist sequence similarity was added when clustering was performed within HLA-allele-positive subsets. Repertoires with fewer than 30,000 or more than 120,000 public chains, plus five repertoires with anomalous nucleotide sharing, were excluded from co-occurrence clustering. The clones in this table, taken by TCRdb from immuneACCESS, are in-frame only. Not every clone is retained; where verified, under half of the shortfall comes from an unresolved V gene, and the cause of the rest is unknown. The V and J calls and clone size come from that table; D and trimming were worked out from the DNA. Across this sample there are approximately 200,000 clones, with under 90% seen only once. The top ten hold around 0.1% of the sample.

The CDR3 has 17 amino acids, counting the end cysteine and phenylalanine. Only the CDR3 region is kept as DNA, spanning 51 bases read in frame from base 1. The germline V gene provides CDR1 SGHTA and CDR2 FQGNSA. V trim: 3 bases; J trim: 1 base; unmatched bases: 8. Recombination linked TRBV7-2 to TRBJ1-3; the junction holds 8 bases that match TRBD1. The origin of this receptor is a boy aged 2 to 9 in good health and CMV-seronegative. Sequencing was done on a sample of PBMCs. The CDR3 loop reads CASSFGTGGVSGNTIYF. The DNA sequence follows: TGTGCCAGCAGCTTCGGAACAGGGGGTGTTTCTGGAAACACCATATATTTT.